This T cell receptor (beta chain) comes out of a study of T cell clonality in common variable immunodeficiency. Study-wide findings and caveats: Reportedly, TCR beta sequences from common variable immunodeficiency showed fewer deletions and N-nucleotide insertions.

Using immunoSEQ multiplex PCR, the repertoire was profiled, and TCRdb retains in-frame clones only, with some absent. The sample has around 19,000 clones, none seen only once. Germline lookup yields CDR1 SEHNR and CDR2 FQNEAQ (reference sequence). This CDR3 region has 14 residues. V was trimmed by 4 bases and J by 6 bases, leaving 13 bases between them. This clone was recorded a few times. Its antigen is not known. The missing CDR3 end, 3 residues past where the read stops, is filled in from the germline J gene. V and J are TRBV7-9 and TRBJ1-5; D is perhaps TRBD1 (6 bases). This receptor was obtained from a human donor with common variable immunodeficiency. The sequencing input was peripheral blood mononuclear cells. The CDR3 sequence: CASSSEDRGQPQHF. The DNA read from the CDR3 is TGTGCCAGCAGCTCCGAGGACAGAGGTCAGCCC. Based on the CDR3 plus reference TRBV7-9 and TRBJ1-5, the full variable domain is DTGVSQNPRHKITKRGQNVTFRCDPISEHNRLYWYRQTLGQGPEFLTYFQNEAQLEKSRLLSDRFSAERPKGSFSTLEIQRTEQGDSAMYLCASSSEDRGQPQHFGDGTRLSIL.